Given below is one T cell receptor beta chain in context. What antigen it recognizes has not been identified. Qualities for individual bases were not recorded, and no much larger clone is one base off. This entry is derived from a study of blood T cell repertoires in COVID-19 (dated by TCRdb to 2020 to 2022). In the study overall: Samples covering the acute and convalescent phases of COVID-19 were provided by collaborators in the United States, Italy and Spain. The material from the prospective study consisted of cDNA or gDNA derived from T cells, B-cell-depleted T cells, or PBMCs. Subjects who had been exposed to COVID-19, were actively infected with it, or had recovered from it provided the deeply sampled blood TCRbeta repertoires that made up the dataset. The repertoires were released in a freely available public database meant as a resource for research on the immune response to SARS-CoV-2. Samples were obtained from the ongoing ImmuneRACE study (first 160 participants) and from 1,254 subjects provided by 6 global collaborators. Sample metadata almost always included a de-identified subject ID, COVID-19 status, age in years and sex. Where HLA class I and class II types were available, the types were taken from metadata supplied by the sample provider, not from assay-based typing. Broader findings and caveats from the paper: The amount of clinical and demographic metadata varied by source and participant and was provided uncurated.

The germline V gene gives CDR1 as MNHEY and CDR2 as SVGAGI. The CDR3 contains 13 residues, cysteine and phenylalanine counted. Solely the CDR3 DNA is kept, with 39 bases framed from the first base. V is pruned by 5 bases and J by 6 bases, leaving 3 bases of the junction without a gene match. The immunoSEQ Assay, a bias-controlled multiplex PCR, was used to amplify TCRbeta CDR3 regions from genomic DNA. The study's own analysis went as follows. The number of nucleated cells in each sample was estimated by amplification of reference gene primers within the assay. Sequence reads were collapsed and filtered to measure the absolute abundance of every unique TCRbeta CDR3 rearrangement. For each sample, productive Simpson clonality was calculated by taking the square root of Simpson's diversity index across productive rearrangements. This is the immuneACCESS table as TCRdb keeps it, with only in-frame sequences that have V and J called. A part of the clones is gone; compared with another copy, unresolved V genes explain less than half, and the rest is unexplained. V, J and clone size are those of that table, while D and trimming were read from the DNA. The sample data list under 200,000 clones, and around 82% of these were observed just once. The ten largest clonotypes hold more than 4% of the sample.

In the prospective study, participants were roughly 18 to 95 years old, resided in about two dozen geographic areas of the United States, and were enrolled through a virtual design. In the prospective study, participants were assigned to cohorts based on the clinical history participants reported in a screening survey and a study questionnaire. Each participant in the prospective study had whole blood, serum and a nasopharyngeal or oropharyngeal swab collected by mobile phlebotomists. Over an approximately 2-month period, participants in the prospective study had the option of providing additional blood draws and questionnaires. Prospective study blood samples were shipped either frozen or at room temperature before DNA extraction.

Recombination joined TRBV6-5 with TRBJ2-7; 11 middle bases align to TRBD2. The receptor was derived from a woman aged 55 to 70 with acute COVID-19. Material: PBMCs or T cells enriched from blood (not recorded which). The CDR3 here reads CASSIAGGAEQYF. The nucleotide sequence reads as follows: TGTGCCAGCAGTATAGCGGGAGGGGCCGAGCAGTACTTC.